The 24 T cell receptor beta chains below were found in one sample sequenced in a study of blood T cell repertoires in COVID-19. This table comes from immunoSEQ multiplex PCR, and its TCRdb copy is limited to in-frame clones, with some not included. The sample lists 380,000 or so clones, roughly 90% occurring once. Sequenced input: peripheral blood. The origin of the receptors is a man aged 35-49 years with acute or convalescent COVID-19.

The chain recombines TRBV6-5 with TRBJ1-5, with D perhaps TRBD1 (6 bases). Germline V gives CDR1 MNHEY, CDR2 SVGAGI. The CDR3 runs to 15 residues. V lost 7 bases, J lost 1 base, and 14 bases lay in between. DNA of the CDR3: TGTGCCAGCATTGTCGGTCAGGGGAGCAATCAGCCCCAGCATTTT. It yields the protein CASIVGQGSNQPQHF.

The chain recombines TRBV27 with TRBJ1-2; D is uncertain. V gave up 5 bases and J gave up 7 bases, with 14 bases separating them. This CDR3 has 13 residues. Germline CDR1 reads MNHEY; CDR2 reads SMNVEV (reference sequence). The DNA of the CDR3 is TGTGCCAGCAGTCCATCTAGAATGGTTGGCTACACCTTC. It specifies CASSPSRMVGYTF.

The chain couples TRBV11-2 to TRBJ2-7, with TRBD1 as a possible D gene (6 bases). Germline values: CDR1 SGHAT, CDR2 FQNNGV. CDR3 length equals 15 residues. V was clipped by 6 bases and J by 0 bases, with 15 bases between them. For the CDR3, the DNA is TGTGCCAGCAGATCAATGCAGGGGCCCTCCTACGAGCAGTACTTC. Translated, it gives CASRSMQGPSYEQYF.

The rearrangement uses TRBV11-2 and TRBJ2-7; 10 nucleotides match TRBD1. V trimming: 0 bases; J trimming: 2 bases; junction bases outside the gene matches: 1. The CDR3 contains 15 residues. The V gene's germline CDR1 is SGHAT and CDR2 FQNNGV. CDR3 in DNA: TGTGCCAGCAGCTTAGAAGGACAGGGGGCCTACGAGCAGTACTTC. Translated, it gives CASSLEGQGAYEQYF.

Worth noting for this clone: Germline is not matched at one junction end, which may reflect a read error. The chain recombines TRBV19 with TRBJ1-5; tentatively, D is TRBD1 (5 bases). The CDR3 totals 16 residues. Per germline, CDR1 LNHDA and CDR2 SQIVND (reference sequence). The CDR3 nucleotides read TGTGCCAGTCGTATTTGGGGCGGCAAACGAAATCAGCCCCAGCATTTT. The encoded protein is CASRIWGGKRNQPQHF.

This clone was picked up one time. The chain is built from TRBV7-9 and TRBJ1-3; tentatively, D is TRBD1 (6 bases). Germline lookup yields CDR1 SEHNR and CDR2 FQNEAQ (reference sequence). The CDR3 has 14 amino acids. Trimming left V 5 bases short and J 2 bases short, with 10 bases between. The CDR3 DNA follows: TGTGCCAGCAGCGGCCGGACAGCTGGAAACACCATATATTTT. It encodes CASSGRTAGNTIYF.

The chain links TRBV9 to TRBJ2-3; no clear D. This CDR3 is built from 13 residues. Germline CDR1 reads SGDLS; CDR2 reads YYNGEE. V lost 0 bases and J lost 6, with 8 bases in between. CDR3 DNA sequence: TGTGCCAGCAGCGTAGTAGATTATGATACGCAGTATTTT. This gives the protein CASSVVDYDTQYF.

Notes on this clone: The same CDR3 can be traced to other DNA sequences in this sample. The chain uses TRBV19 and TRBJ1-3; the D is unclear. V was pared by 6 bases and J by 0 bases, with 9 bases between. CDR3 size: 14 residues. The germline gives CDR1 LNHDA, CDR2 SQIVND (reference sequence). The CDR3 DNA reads TGTGCCAGTAGCCCCACAGTCTCTGGAAACACCATATATTTT. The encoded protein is CASSPTVSGNTIYF.

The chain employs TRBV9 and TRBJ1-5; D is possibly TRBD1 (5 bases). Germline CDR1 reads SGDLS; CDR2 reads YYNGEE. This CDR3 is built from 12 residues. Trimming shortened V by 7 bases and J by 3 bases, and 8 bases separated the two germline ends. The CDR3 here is CASGADNQPQHF. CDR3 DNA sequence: TGTGCCAGCGGGGCAGACAATCAGCCCCAGCATTTT.

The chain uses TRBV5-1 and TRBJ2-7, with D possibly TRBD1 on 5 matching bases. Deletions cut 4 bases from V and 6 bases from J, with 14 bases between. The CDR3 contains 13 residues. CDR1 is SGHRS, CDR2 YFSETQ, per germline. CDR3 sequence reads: CASSTGPSGEQYF. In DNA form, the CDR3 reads TGCGCCAGCAGCACAGGACCATCCGGCGAGCAGTACTTC.

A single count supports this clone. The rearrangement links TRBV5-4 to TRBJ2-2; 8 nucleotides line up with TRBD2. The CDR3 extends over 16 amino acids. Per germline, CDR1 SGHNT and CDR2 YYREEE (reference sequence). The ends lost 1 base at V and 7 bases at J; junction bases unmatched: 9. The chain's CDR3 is CASSLPTSANGGELFF. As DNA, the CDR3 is TGTGCCAGCAGCTTGCCGACTAGCGCTAATGGCGGGGAGCTGTTTTTT.

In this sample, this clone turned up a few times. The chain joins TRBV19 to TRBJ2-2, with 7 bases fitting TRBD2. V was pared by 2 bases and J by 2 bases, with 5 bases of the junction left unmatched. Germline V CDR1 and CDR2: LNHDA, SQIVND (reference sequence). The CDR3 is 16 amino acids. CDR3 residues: CASSILAGDNTGELFF. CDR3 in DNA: TGTGCCAGTAGTATACTCGCGGGGGATAACACCGGGGAGCTGTTTTTT.

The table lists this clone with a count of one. The CDR3 loop reads CASRIEQGADTQYF. CDR3 sequence (DNA): TGTGCCAGCCGGATTGAACAGGGTGCAGATACGCAGTATTTT. V usage is TRBV6-5 and J usage is TRBJ2-3; maybe TRBD1 (6 bases). V was shortened by 8 bases and J by 4 bases, with 16 bases between the two germline ends. Germline V CDR1 and CDR2: MNHEY, SVGAGI. This CDR3 spans 14 amino acids.

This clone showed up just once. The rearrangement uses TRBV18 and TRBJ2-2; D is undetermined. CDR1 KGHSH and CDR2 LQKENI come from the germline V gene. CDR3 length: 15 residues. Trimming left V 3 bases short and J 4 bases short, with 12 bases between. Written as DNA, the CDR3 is TGTGCCAGCTCACCCGAACTCCTCGCCACCGGGGAGCTGTTTTTT. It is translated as CASSPELLATGELFF.

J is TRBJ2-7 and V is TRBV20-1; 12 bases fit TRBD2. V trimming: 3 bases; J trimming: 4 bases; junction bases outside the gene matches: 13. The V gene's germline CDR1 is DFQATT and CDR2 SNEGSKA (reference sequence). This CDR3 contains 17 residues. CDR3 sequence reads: CSASGLAGGPNKYEQYF. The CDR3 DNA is TGCAGTGCTAGTGGGCTAGCGGGAGGGCCGAATAAGTACGAGCAGTACTTC.

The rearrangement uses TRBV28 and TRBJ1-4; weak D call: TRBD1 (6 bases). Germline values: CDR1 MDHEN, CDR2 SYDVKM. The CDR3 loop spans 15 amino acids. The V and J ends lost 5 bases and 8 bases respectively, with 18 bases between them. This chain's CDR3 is CASSRTQGNREKLFF. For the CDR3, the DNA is TGTGCCAGCAGTCGAACACAGGGTAATCGGGAAAAACTGTTTTTT.

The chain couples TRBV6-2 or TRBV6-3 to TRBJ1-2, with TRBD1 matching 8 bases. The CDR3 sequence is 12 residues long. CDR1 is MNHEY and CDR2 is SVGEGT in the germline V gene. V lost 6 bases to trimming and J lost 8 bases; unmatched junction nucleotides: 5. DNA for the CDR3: TGTGCCAGCAGCCGACAGGGGAGCGGCTACACCTTC. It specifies CASSRQGSGYTF.

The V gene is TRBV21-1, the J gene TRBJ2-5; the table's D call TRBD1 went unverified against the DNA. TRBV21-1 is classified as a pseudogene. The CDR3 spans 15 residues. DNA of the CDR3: TGTGCCAGCAGCAAACCCGGGACAATCAAAGAGACCCAGTACTTC. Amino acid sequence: CASSKPGTIKETQYF.

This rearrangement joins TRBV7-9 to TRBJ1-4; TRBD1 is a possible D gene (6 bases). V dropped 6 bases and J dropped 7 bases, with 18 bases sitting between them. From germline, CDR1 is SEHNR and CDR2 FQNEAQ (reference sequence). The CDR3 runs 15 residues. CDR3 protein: CASSPGGGAREKLFF. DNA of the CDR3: TGTGCCAGCAGTCCCGGCGGGGGGGCCCGTGAAAAACTGTTTTTT.

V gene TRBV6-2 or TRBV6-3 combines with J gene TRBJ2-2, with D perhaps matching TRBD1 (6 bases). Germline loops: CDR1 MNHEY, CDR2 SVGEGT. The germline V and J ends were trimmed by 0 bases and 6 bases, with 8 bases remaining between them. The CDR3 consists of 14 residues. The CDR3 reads CASSYSQGAGELFF. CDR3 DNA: TGTGCCAGCAGTTACTCACAGGGAGCCGGGGAGCTGTTTTTT.

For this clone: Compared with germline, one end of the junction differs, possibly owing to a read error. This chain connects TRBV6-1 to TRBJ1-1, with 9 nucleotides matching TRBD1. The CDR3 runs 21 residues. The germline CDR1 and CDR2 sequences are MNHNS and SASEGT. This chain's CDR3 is CASTERRDRERWGSKYTEAFF. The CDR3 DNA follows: TGTGCCAGCACTGAAAGACGGGACAGGGAGCGGTGGGGCTCAAAGTACACTGAAGCTTTCTTT.

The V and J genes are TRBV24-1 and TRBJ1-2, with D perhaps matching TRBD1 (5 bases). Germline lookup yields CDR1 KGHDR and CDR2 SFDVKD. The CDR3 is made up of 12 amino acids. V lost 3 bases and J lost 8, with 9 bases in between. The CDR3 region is CATSDGGYGYTF. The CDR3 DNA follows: TGTGCCACCAGTGATGGGGGGTACGGCTACACCTTC.

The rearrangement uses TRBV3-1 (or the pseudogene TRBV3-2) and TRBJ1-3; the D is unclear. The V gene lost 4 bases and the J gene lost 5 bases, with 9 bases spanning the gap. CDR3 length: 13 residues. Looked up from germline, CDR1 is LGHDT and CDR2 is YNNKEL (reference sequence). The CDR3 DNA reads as TGTGCCAGCAGCCCGGGTTCGAGAAACACCATATATTTT. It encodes CASSPGSRNTIYF.

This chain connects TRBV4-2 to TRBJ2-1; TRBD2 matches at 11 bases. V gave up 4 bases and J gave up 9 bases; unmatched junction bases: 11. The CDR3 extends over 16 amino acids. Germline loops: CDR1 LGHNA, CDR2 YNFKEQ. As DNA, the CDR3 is TGTGCCAGCAGCCTATTAGCGGGAGGGGGGAGCGGTGAGCAGTTCTTC. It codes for CASSLLAGGGSGEQFF.